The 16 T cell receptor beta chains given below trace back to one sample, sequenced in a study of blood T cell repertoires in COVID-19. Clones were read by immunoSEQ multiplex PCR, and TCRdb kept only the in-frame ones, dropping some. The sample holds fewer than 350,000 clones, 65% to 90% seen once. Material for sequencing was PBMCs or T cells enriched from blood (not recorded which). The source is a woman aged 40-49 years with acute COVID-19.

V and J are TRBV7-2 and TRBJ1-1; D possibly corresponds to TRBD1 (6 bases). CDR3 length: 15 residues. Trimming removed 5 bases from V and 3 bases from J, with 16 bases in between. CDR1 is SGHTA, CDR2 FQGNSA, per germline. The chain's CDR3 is CASSVLLTGDTEAFF. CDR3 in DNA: TGTGCCAGCAGCGTCCTTCTGACAGGAGACACTGAAGCTTTCTTT.

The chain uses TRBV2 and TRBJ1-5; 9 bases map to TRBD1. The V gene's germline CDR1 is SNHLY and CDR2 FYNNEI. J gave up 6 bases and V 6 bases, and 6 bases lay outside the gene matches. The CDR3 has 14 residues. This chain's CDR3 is CASSQTGGIQPQHF. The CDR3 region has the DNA TGTGCCAGCAGCCAGACAGGGGGGATTCAGCCCCAGCATTTT.

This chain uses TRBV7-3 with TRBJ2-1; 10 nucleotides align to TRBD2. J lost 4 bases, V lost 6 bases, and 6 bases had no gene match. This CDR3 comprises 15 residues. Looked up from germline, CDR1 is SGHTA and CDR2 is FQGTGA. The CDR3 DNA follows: TGTGCCAGCAGGACCGGGACTAGCGAGTACAATGAGCAGTTCTTC. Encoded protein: CASRTGTSEYNEQFF.

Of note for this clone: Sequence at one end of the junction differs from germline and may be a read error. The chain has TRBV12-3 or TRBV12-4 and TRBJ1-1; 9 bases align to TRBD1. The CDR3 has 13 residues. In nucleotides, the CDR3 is TGTGCCAGCAGTGGACAGGGGAACGCTGAAGCTTTCTTT. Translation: CASSGQGNAEAFF.

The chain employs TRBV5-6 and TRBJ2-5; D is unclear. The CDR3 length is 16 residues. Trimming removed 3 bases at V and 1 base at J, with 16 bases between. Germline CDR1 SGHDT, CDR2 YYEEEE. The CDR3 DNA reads TGTGCCAGCAGCTCGTTCAACCCGGGTACCCAAGAGACCCAGTACTTC. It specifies CASSSFNPGTQETQYF.

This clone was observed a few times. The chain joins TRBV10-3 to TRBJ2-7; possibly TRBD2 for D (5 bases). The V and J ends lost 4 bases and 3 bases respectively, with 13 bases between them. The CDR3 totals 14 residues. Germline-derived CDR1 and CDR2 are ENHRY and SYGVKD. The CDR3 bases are TGTGCCATCAGTGGGCCTAGCCAGGACTACGAGCAGTACTTC. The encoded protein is CAISGPSQDYEQYF.

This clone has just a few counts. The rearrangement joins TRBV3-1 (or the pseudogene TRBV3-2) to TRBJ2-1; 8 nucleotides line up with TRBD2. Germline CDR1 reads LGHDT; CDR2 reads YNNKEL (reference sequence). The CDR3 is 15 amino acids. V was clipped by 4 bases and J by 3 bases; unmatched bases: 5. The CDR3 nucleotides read TGTGCCAGCAGCCCTTTTAGCGGGAACTACAATGAGCAGTTCTTC. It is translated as CASSPFSGNYNEQFF.

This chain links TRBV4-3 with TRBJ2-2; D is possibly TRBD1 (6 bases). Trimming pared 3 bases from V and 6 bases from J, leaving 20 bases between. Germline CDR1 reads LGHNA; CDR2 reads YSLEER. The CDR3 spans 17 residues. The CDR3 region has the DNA TGCGCCAGCAGCCAGGACCCGACAGGACTCGGGGCCGGGGAGCTGTTTTTT. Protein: CASSQDPTGLGAGELFF.

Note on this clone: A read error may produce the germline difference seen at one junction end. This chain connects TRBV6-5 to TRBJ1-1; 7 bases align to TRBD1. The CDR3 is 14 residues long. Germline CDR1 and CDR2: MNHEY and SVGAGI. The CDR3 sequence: CASTYLAGGIGAFF. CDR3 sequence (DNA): TGTGCCAGCACTTACCTCGCAGGGGGTATCGGAGCTTTCTTT.

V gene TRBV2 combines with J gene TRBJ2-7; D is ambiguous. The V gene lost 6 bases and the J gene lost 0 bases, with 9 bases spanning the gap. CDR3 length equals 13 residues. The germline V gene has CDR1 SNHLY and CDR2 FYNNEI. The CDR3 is CASSSTPSYEQYF. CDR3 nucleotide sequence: TGTGCCAGCAGCAGTACACCCTCCTACGAGCAGTACTTC.

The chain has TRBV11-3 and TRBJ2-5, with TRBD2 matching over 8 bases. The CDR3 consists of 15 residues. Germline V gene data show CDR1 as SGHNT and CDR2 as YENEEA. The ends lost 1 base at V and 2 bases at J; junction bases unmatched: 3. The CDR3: CASSLGGTSQETQYF. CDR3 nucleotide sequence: TGTGCCAGCAGCTTAGGGGGGACTAGTCAAGAGACCCAGTACTTC.

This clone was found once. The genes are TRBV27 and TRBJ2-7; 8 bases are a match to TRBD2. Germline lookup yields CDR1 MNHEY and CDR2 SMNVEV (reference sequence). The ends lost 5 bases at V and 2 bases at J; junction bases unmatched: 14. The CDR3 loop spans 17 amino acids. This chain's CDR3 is CASSPLATSAETYEQYF. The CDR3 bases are TGTGCCAGCAGTCCCCTTGCGACTAGCGCGGAAACCTACGAGCAGTACTTC.

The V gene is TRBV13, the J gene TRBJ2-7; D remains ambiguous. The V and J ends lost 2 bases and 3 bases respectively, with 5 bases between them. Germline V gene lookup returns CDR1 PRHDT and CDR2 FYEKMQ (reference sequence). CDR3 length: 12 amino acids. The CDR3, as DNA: TGTGCCAGCAGCTTACTAGGCTACGAGCAGTACTTC. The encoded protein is CASSLLGYEQYF.

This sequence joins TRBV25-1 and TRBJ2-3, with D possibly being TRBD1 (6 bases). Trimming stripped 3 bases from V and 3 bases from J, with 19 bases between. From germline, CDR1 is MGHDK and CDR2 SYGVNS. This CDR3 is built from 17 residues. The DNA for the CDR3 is TGTGCCAGCAGTGAGTCTCGCACATTTAGGGGGACAGATACGCAGTATTTT. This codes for CASSESRTFRGTDTQYF. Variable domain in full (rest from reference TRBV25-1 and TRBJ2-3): EADIYQTPRYLVIGTGKKITLECSQTMGHDKMYWYQQDPGMELHLIHYSYGVNSTEKGDLSSESTVSRIRTEHFPLTLESARPSHTSQYLCASSESRTFRGTDTQYFGPGTRLTVL.

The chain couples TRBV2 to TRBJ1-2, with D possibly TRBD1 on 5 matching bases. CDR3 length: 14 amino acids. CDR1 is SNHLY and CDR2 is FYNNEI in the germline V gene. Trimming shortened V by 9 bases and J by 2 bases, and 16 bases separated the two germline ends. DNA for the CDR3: TGTGCCAGACAAGACAGCATCGACAACTATGGCTACACCTTC. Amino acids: CARQDSIDNYGYTF.

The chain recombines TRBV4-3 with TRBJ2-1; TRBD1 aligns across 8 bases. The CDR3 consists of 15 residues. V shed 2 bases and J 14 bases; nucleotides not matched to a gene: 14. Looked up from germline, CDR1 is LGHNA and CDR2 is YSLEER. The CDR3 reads CASSQFPGQGASEFF. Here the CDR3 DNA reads TGCGCCAGCAGCCAATTTCCAGGGCAGGGGGCCTCGGAGTTCTTC.